What follows are 12 T cell receptor beta chains derived from one specimen sequenced in a study of blood T cell repertoires in COVID-19. The assay was immunoSEQ multiplex PCR, and TCRdb's table has in-frame clones only and misses some. The profile covers fewer than 70,000 clones, with roughly 80% appearing a single time and around 9.7% taken by the ten largest. The sample comprised peripheral blood. Every receptor here comes from a woman older than 75 with acute or convalescent COVID-19.

This chain links TRBV3-1 (or the pseudogene TRBV3-2) with TRBJ2-5, with TRBD2 matching 8 bases. Germline CDR1 and CDR2: LGHDT and YNNKEL (reference sequence). The V segment lost 3 bases and the J segment 7 bases; nucleotides outside the gene matches: 16. The CDR3 consists of 17 residues. Here the CDR3 DNA reads TGTGCCAGCAGCCAGAGCACTAGCGGTGGTCCCCGTGGGACCCAGTACTTC. Protein product: CASSQSTSGGPRGTQYF.

Ten or more counts support this clone. The chain couples TRBV25-1 to TRBJ1-6, with TRBD1 as a possible D gene (6 bases). Germline CDR1 is MGHDK and CDR2 is SYGVNS. V was shortened by 6 bases and J by 10 bases, with 22 bases between the two germline ends. This CDR3 has 16 amino acids. The CDR3 sequence: CASSTGFPTSGSPLHF. Here the CDR3 DNA reads TGTGCCAGCAGCACAGGGTTTCCCACCTCGGGGTCACCCCTCCACTTT.

This clone was found once. This chain's CDR3 is CASSEGPGLETEAFF. CDR3 in DNA: TGTGCCAGCAGTGAGGGGCCAGGGTTGGAGACTGAAGCTTTCTTT. The V call is TRBV6-1, the J call TRBJ1-1, with D tentatively TRBD1 (5 bases). The germline V gene encodes CDR1 MNHNS and CDR2 SASEGT. The CDR3 consists of 15 residues. V was cut by 3 bases and J by 5 bases, with 16 bases left in between.

Concerning this clone: The same CDR3 can be traced to other DNA sequences in this sample. This chain connects TRBV4-1 to TRBJ2-5; TRBD2 agrees at 10 bases. V gave up 1 base and J gave up 2 bases; unmatched junction bases: 4. Looked up from germline, CDR1 is MGHRA and CDR2 is YSYEKL. CDR3 length: 16 residues. The CDR3: CASSQGLAGGQETQYF. CDR3 bases: TGCGCCAGCAGCCAAGGGTTAGCGGGGGGACAAGAGACCCAGTACTTC.

The chain employs TRBV18 and TRBJ1-3; a weak D match, TRBD1 (6 bases). Per germline, CDR1 KGHSH and CDR2 LQKENI. This CDR3 has 16 residues. V lost 2 bases, J lost 4 bases, and 15 bases lay in between. CDR3 sequence (DNA): TGTGCCAGCTCACCAATGACAGGTCGTGCGGGAAACACCATATATTTT. Amino acid sequence: CASSPMTGRAGNTIYF. Variable domain in full (rest from reference TRBV18 and TRBJ1-3): NAGVMQNPRHLVRRRGQEARLRCSPMKGHSHVYWYRQLPEEGLKFMVYLQKENIIDESGMPKERFSAEFPKEGPSILRIQQVVRGDSAAYFCASSPMTGRAGNTIYFGEGSWLTVV.

This chain connects TRBV2 to TRBJ2-5; 8 positions match TRBD2. This CDR3 region has 15 residues. V trimming: 5 bases; J trimming: 5 bases; junction bases outside the gene matches: 10. Germline V gene lookup returns CDR1 SNHLY and CDR2 FYNNEI. This chain's CDR3 is CASSRRGGPVETQYF. CDR3 in DNA: TGTGCCAGCAGTAGACGGGGGGGCCCCGTGGAGACCCAGTACTTC. Variable domain in full (rest from reference TRBV2 and TRBJ2-5): EPEVTQTPSHQVTQMGQEVILRCVPISNHLYFYWYRQILGQKVEFLVSFYNNEISEKSEIFDDQFSVERPDGSNFTLKIRSTKLEDSAMYFCASSRRGGPVETQYFGPGTRLLVL.

The chain has TRBV29-1 and TRBJ2-5, with 8 bases fitting TRBD1. The J segment lost 4 bases and the V segment lost 7 bases, leaving 14 bases of the junction unmatched. The CDR3 sequence is 15 residues long. Looked up from germline, CDR1 is SQVTM and CDR2 is ANQGSEA. For the CDR3, the DNA is TGCAGCGCCTCCTCCGGGACAGGTAAAGGAGAGACCCAGTACTTC. Its translation: CSASSGTGKGETQYF.

This clone was recorded a few times. The rearrangement joins TRBV29-1 to TRBJ1-5; no reliable D call. Germline CDR1 reads SQVTM; CDR2 reads ANQGSEA. Trimming cost V 4 bases and J 1 base, with 11 bases left between them. CDR3 size: 14 residues. The CDR3 spells CSVGGQASNQPQHF. CDR3 nucleotide sequence: TGCAGCGTTGGTGGGCAGGCCAGCAATCAGCCCCAGCATTTT.

The chain uses TRBV6-6 and TRBJ1-1; 7 bases line up with TRBD1. The germline gives CDR1 MNHNY, CDR2 SVGAGI (reference sequence). The CDR3 has 13 residues. The J segment lost 5 bases and the V segment lost 5 bases, leaving 5 bases of the junction unmatched. As DNA, the CDR3 is TGTGCCAGCAGTGACCGACAGGGAACTGAAGCTTTCTTT. Amino acid sequence: CASSDRQGTEAFF.

This clone was recorded once. V usage is TRBV11-2 and J usage is TRBJ2-5, with 12 bases that match TRBD2. The CDR3 totals 16 residues. The germline gives CDR1 SGHAT, CDR2 FQNNGV. After removal of 5 bases from V and 5 bases from J, the junction contained 9 bases not matched to a gene. The CDR3: CASSLRLAGASETQYF. In DNA form, the CDR3 reads TGTGCCAGCAGCCTCCGACTAGCGGGGGCCTCGGAGACCCAGTACTTC. Based on the CDR3 plus reference TRBV11-2 and TRBJ2-5, the full variable domain is EAGVAQSPRYKIIEKRQSVAFWCNPISGHATLYWYQQILGQGPKLLIQFQNNGVVDDSQLPKDRFSAERLKGVDSTLKIQPAKLEDSAVYLCASSLRLAGASETQYFGPGTRLLVL.

The chain joins TRBV10-3 to TRBJ1-1; D not certain. CDR3 length: 13 residues. Deletions cut 4 bases from V and 0 bases from J, with 6 bases between. Germline loops: CDR1 ENHRY, CDR2 SYGVKD. CDR3 protein: CAISAQLNTEAFF. The DNA for the CDR3 is TGTGCCATCAGTGCTCAGTTGAACACTGAAGCTTTCTTT.

The gene calls are TRBV3-1 (or the pseudogene TRBV3-2) and TRBJ1-2; D possibly corresponds to TRBD1 (6 bases). Germline values: CDR1 LGHDT, CDR2 YNNKEL (reference sequence). CDR3 size: 14 residues. V was clipped by 0 bases and J by 8 bases, with 13 bases between them. The CDR3: CASSQDPQGVGYTF. Here the CDR3 DNA reads TGTGCCAGCAGCCAAGATCCACAGGGTGTGGGCTACACCTTC.